The rows below give T cell receptor beta chains drawn from one sample of a study of cytomegalovirus exposure and HLA in healthy donors. Data came from immunoSEQ multiplex PCR; TCRdb stores just in-frame clones and leaves some out. The sample lists some 150,000 clones, 75% occurring once. Sequenced: PBMCs. The receptor set was obtained from a man in his forties in good health and CMV-seronegative. Each CDR3 is given with its conserved first and last residue.

v_gene | CDR3aa
TRBV9 | CASSPAPLATEAFF
TRBV6-6 | CASSDTRSVGTYEQYF
TRBV10-3 | CAISGGLAGANSYNEQFF
TRBV6-5 | CASRSAGQVYEQYF
TRBV2 | CASSPGRGTTEAFF
TRBV7-9 | CASSPDSGFNEQYF
TRBV5-6 | CASSFWTALNTEAFF
TRBV2 | CASSAGTRGETQYF
TRBV9 | CASSVDGRGSGGYTF
TRBV2 | CASTQGGQPQHF
TRBV7-6 | CASSLNQGANTEAFF
TRBV28 | CASSHNRQGRDYGYTF
TRBV29-1 | CSVVRDRGTYEQYF
TRBV7-3 | CASSLTGRSEAFF
TRBV9 | CASSGTGAGNTIYF
TRBV29-1 | CSVVGPMNTEAFF
TRBV7-2 | CASSLRTGGLYEQYF
TRBV7-9 | CASSLGGDRGPYTQYF
TRBV9 | CASSVSSSNTEAFF
TRBV19 | CASSISSGVGTDTQYF
TRBV13 | CASSPGTRSSYEQYF
TRBV11-1 | CAIRRGYNEQFF
TRBV23-1 | CASTRRTEANTGELFF
TRBV7-9 | CASSPSGNTIYF
TRBV5-1 | CASTDRFGVLATNEKLFF
TRBV28 | CASSPLTTGGDGETQYF
TRBV5-1 | CASSQGGITNEKLFF
TRBV9 | CASSVGTDFNEKLFF
TRBV11-2 | CASSLGDGSWRANYGYTF
TRBV5-1 | CASSLGRQETQYF
TRBV5-1 | CASRVPVVSSSYEQYF
TRBV6-1 | CASSELAGGQETQYF
TRBV6-5 | CASSPLMGGTEAFF
TRBV5-1 | CASSPEVTDTQYF
TRBV11-2 | CASSSVRVSDPYEQYF
TRBV5-1 | CASSTMGQGNTEAFF
TRBV27 | CASSSGTASYEQYF